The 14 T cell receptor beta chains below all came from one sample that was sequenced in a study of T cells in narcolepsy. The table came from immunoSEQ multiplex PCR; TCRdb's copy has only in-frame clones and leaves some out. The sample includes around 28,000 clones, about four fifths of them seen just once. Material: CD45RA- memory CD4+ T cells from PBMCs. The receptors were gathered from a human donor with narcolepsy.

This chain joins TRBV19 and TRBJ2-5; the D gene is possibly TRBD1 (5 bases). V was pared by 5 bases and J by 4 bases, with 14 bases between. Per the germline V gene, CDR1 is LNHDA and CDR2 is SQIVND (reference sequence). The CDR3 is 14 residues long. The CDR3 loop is CASSLQRRGETQYF. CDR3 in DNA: TGTGCCAGTAGTCTCCAAAGAAGGGGAGAGACCCAGTACTTC.

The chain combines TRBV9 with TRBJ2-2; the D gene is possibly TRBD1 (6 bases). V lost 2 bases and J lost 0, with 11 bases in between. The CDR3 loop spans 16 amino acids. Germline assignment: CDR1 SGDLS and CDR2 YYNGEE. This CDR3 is CASSVFTGSNTGELFF. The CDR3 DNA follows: TGTGCCAGCAGCGTTTTCACAGGGTCGAACACCGGGGAGCTGTTTTTT.

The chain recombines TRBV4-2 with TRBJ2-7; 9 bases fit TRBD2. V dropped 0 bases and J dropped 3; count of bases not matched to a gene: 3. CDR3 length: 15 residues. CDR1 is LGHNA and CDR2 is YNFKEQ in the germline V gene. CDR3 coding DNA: TGTGCCAGCAGCCAAGATTGGCGGGGGGGCTACGAGCAGTACTTC. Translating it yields CASSQDWRGGYEQYF.

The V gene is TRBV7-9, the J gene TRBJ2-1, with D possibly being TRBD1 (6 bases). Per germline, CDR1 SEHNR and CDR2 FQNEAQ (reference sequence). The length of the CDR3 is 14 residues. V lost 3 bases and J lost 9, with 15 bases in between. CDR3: CASSFGQTLGEQFF. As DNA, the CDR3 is TGTGCCAGCAGCTTTGGACAGACTTTAGGTGAGCAGTTCTTC.

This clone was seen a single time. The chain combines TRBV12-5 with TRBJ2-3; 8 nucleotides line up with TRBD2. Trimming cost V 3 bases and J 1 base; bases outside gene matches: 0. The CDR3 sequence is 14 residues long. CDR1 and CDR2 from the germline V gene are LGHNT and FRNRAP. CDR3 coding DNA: TGTGCTAGTGGTTTACTAGCGGGCACAGATACGCAGTATTTT. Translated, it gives CASGLLAGTDTQYF.

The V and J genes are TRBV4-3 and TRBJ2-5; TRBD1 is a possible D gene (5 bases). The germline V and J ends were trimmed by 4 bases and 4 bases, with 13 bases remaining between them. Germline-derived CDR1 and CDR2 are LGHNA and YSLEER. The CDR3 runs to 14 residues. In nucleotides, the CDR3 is TGCGCCAGCAGCCGAGATCTGGGGCCAGAGACCCAGTACTTC. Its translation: CASSRDLGPETQYF.

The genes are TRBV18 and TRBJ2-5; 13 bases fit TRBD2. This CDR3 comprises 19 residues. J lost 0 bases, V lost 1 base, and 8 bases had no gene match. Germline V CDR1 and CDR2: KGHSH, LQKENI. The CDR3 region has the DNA TGTGCCAGCTCACCACTCCGGACTAGCGGGGGCAAGTACCAAGAGACCCAGTACTTC. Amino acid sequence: CASSPLRTSGGKYQETQYF. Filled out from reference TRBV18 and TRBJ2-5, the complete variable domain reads NAGVMQNPRHLVRRRGQEARLRCSPMKGHSHVYWYRQLPEEGLKFMVYLQKENIIDESGMPKERFSAEFPKEGPSILRIQQVVRGDSAAYFCASSPLRTSGGKYQETQYFGPGTRLLVL.

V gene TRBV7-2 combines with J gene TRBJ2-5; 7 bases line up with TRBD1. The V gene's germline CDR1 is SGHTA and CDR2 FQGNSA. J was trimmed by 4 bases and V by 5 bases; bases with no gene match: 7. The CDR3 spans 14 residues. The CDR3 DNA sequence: TGTGCCAGCAGCCAGACAGGGTTGGTAGAGACCCAGTACTTC. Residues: CASSQTGLVETQYF.

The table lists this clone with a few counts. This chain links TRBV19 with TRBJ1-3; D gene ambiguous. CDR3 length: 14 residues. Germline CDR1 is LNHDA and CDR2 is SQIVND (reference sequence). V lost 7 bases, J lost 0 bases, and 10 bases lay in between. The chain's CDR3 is CASTSQSSGNTIYF. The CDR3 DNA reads TGTGCCAGTACTAGCCAGAGCTCTGGAAACACCATATATTTT.

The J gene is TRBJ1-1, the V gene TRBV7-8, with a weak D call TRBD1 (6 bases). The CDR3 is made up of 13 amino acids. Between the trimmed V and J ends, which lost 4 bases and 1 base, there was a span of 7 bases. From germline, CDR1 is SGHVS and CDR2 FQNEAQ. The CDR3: CASSSQGNTEAFF. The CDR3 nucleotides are TGTGCCAGCAGCTCACAGGGGAACACTGAAGCTTTCTTT.

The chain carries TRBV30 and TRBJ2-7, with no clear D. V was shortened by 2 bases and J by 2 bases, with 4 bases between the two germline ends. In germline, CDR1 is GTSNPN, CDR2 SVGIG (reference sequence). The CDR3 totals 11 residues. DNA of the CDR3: TGTGCCTGGAGTCAAACCTACGAGCAGTACTTC. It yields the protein CAWSQTYEQYF.

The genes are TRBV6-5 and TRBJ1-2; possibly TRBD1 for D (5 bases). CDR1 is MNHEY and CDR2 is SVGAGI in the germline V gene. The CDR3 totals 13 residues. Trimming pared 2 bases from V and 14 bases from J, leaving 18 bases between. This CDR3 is CASSYQGRPQITF. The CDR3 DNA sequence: TGTGCCAGCAGTTACCAGGGCCGTCCCCAAATAACCTTC.

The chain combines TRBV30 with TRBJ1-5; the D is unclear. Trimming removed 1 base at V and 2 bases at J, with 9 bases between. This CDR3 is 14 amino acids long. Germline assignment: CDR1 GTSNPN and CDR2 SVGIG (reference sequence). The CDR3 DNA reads TGTGCCTGGAGTGCCACGGGAGGCAATCAGCCCCAGCATTTT. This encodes CAWSATGGNQPQHF.

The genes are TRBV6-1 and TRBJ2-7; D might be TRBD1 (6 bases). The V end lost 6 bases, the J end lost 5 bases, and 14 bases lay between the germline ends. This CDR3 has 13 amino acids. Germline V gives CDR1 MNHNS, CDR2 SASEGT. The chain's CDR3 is CASRPGAGDEQYF. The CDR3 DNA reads TGTGCCAGCAGGCCTGGGGCAGGGGACGAGCAGTACTTC.